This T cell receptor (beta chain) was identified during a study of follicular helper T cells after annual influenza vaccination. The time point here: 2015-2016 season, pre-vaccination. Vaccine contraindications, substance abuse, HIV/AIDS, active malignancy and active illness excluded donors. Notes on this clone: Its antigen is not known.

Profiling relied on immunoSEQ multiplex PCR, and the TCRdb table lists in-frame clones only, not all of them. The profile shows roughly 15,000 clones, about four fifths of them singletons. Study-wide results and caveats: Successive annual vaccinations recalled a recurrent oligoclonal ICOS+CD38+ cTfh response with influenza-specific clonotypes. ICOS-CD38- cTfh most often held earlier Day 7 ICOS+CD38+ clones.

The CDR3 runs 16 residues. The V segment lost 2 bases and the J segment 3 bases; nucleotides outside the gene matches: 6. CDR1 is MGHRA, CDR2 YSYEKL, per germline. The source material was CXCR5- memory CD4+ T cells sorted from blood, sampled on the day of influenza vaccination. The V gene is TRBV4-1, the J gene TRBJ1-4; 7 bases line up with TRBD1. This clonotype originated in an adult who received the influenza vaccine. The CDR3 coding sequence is TGCGCCAGCAGCCAAATAGGGGGCCTAGCTAATGAAAAACTGTTTTTT. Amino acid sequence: CASSQIGGLANEKLFF.